The clone carrying this TCR beta chain was observed a handful of times. What it binds is not known. Each CDR3 protein is one row after TCRdb ran MiXCR on the reads. The sample lists about 160,000 distinct CDR3 sequences, approximately 17% seen once, with roughly 20% in the top ten. This entry is derived from a study of T cell repertoires in cytomegalovirus infection. Study context: The public TCR beta signatures pointed to both CMV infection and matching HLA type. Study-wide points: HLA-C-restricted CMV-specific TCR beta clonotypes were dominant in the ex vivo response. Cumulative frequency of public TCR beta families picked out carriers of CMV plus the relevant HLA.

V lost 0 bases to trimming and J lost 10 bases, with 7 bases between them. The CDR3 sequence is 11 residues long. CDR1 and CDR2 (germline): SQVTM, ANQGSEA. Source material: CD8+ T cells from PBMCs. This clonotype originated in a human donor in good health (CMV status not recorded). Some clones in this sample may be carry-over from other donors' samples. The V call is TRBV29-1, the J call TRBJ2-1; no clear D. The CDR3 protein is CSVEDVQEQFF. DNA for the CDR3: TGCAGCGTTGAAGATGTCCAAGAGCAGTTCTTC.